This entry lists 14 T cell receptor beta chains sequenced from one sample in a study of shared clonotypes between healthy human individuals. Repertoires were generated with immunoSEQ multiplex PCR, while TCRdb's copy carries only in-frame clones and drops some. The table shows about 2.3 million clones, with approximately 93% occurring only once. Sequencing was carried out using naive CD4+ T cells from PBMCs. Subset denoted: CD45RA+ positively selected. The receptors shown here come from a man aged 18 to 29 in good health. Some clones in this sample may be carry-over from other donors' samples.

This clone was observed a few times. Other nucleotide sequences in the sample specify the same CDR3. The chain links TRBV2 to TRBJ1-1; no clear D. Germline values: CDR1 SNHLY, CDR2 FYNNEI. The CDR3 runs to 11 residues. The ends were cut back, 6 bases at V and 3 bases at J, with 5 bases in the middle. The CDR3 DNA follows: TGTGCCAGCAGCGGGTACACTGAAGCTTTCTTT. Protein sequence: CASSGYTEAFF.

This chain links TRBV5-1 with TRBJ2-2, with 8 bases matching TRBD2. The junction had 6 bases not matched to a gene; V was cut back by 4 bases and J by 1 base. The germline CDR1 and CDR2 sequences are SGHRS and YFSETQ. CDR3 length: 16 residues. CDR3 sequence: CASSLTSGRNTGELFF. In DNA, the CDR3 is TGCGCCAGCAGCCTCACCAGCGGGAGGAACACCGGGGAGCTGTTTTTT.

The chain employs TRBV25-1 and TRBJ1-6; D gene unclear. Per the germline V gene, CDR1 is MGHDK and CDR2 is SYGVNS. The CDR3 consists of 13 residues. The V and J ends lost 4 bases and 7 bases respectively, with 8 bases between them. In nucleotides, the CDR3 is TGTGCCAGCAGTGGGTCAGCAAATTCACCCCTCCACTTT. Its translation is CASSGSANSPLHF.

The genes are TRBV4-2 and TRBJ1-5; D unclear. Germline-derived CDR1 and CDR2 are LGHNA and YNFKEQ. Trimming took 4 bases from V and 7 from J, leaving 8 bases between them. The CDR3 extends over 12 amino acids. The CDR3, as DNA: TGTGCCAGCAGCCTAATAGGGCAGCCCCAGCATTTT. This gives the protein CASSLIGQPQHF.

The rearrangement uses TRBV5-1 and TRBJ2-3, with 8 nucleotides matching TRBD1. Germline V lookup: CDR1 SGHRS, CDR2 YFSETQ. This CDR3 spans 16 amino acids. After removal of 4 bases from V and 0 bases from J, the junction contained 7 bases not matched to a gene. In nucleotides, the CDR3 is TGCGCCAGCAGCCTCAGGGGGCGGCCTAGCACAGATACGCAGTATTTT. It translates to CASSLRGRPSTDTQYF. Based on the CDR3 plus reference TRBV5-1 and TRBJ2-3, the full variable domain is KAGVTQTPRYLIKTRGQQVTLSCSPISGHRSVSWYQQTPGQGLQFLFEYFSETQRNKGNFPGRFSGRQFSNSRSEMNVSTLELGDSALYLCASSLRGRPSTDTQYFGPGTRLTVL.

This chain links TRBV5-1 with TRBJ1-6; TRBD1 is a possible D gene (5 bases). Per the germline V gene, CDR1 is SGHRS and CDR2 is YFSETQ. This CDR3 contains 13 residues. V was trimmed by 4 bases and J by 10 bases, leaving 12 bases between them. CDR3 loop: CASSLTTGSPLHF. The CDR3 nucleotides read TGCGCCAGCAGCCTTACCACAGGCTCACCCCTCCACTTT. Based on the CDR3 plus reference TRBV5-1 and TRBJ1-6, the full variable domain is KAGVTQTPRYLIKTRGQQVTLSCSPISGHRSVSWYQQTPGQGLQFLFEYFSETQRNKGNFPGRFSGRQFSNSRSEMNVSTLELGDSALYLCASSLTTGSPLHFGNGTRLTVT.

The rearrangement links TRBV4-3 to TRBJ2-3, with TRBD2 identical over 11 bases. Germline values: CDR1 LGHNA, CDR2 YSLEER. CDR3 length: 17 residues. Losses at the gene ends were 4 bases for V and 4 bases for J; bases not matched to a gene: 10. CDR3 sequence (DNA): TGCGCCAGCAGCCGTTCTTTAGCGGGAGGGCGGGCAGATACGCAGTATTTT. Its translation is CASSRSLAGGRADTQYF.

The V call is TRBV5-1, the J call TRBJ1-4, with 7 bases matching TRBD1. Trimming cost V 2 bases and J 10 bases; bases outside gene matches: 11. Per germline, CDR1 SGHRS and CDR2 YFSETQ. The CDR3 extends over 15 amino acids. CDR3 region: CASSFGLRGGLKLFF. The CDR3 region has the DNA TGCGCCAGCAGCTTTGGTCTCAGAGGGGGCTTAAAACTGTTTTTT.

The CDR3 bases are TGTGCCATCACCCGGACAGAATTCGACTATGGCTACACCTTC. Its translation: CAITRTEFDYGYTF. The V and J genes are TRBV10-3 and TRBJ1-2; D is possibly TRBD1 (6 bases). V lost 7 bases and J lost 3, with 15 bases in between. CDR1 ENHRY and CDR2 SYGVKD come from the germline V gene. The CDR3 sequence is 14 residues long.

The gene calls are TRBV28 and TRBJ2-3, with D unresolved. Germline V gene data show CDR1 as MDHEN and CDR2 as SYDVKM. The CDR3 is 13 residues long. Trimming shortened V by 6 bases and J by 1 base, and 8 bases separated the two germline ends. CDR3 protein: CASSFDGTDTQYF. The CDR3, as DNA: TGTGCCAGCAGCTTCGACGGCACAGATACGCAGTATTTT.

The chain links TRBV5-1 to TRBJ2-7; 8 nucleotides agree with TRBD1. Germline V lookup: CDR1 SGHRS, CDR2 YFSETQ. J gave up 1 base and V 1 base, and 4 bases lay outside the gene matches. The CDR3 has 15 amino acids. CDR3 loop: CASSLSGGESYEQYF. The CDR3, as DNA: TGCGCCAGCAGCTTGTCAGGGGGCGAGTCCTACGAGCAGTACTTC. The variable domain in full, completed from reference TRBV5-1 and TRBJ2-7, reads KAGVTQTPRYLIKTRGQQVTLSCSPISGHRSVSWYQQTPGQGLQFLFEYFSETQRNKGNFPGRFSGRQFSNSRSEMNVSTLELGDSALYLCASSLSGGESYEQYFGPGTRLTVT.

The table lists this clone with a count of one. V is TRBV6-1 and J is TRBJ2-1; perhaps TRBD1 as D (5 bases). This CDR3 has 15 amino acids. V was trimmed by 6 bases and J by 1 base, leaving 13 bases between them. Germline loops: CDR1 MNHNS, CDR2 SASEGT. Written as DNA, the CDR3 is TGTGCCAGCAGCGTGCAGGGTTTGTCCTACAATGAGCAGTTCTTC. Amino acid sequence: CASSVQGLSYNEQFF.

This clone was found once. The chain uses TRBV7-2 and TRBJ2-2; 7 bases line up with TRBD1. The V and J ends lost 1 base and 5 bases, in that order; junction bases with no gene match: 7. Per the germline V gene, CDR1 is SGHTA and CDR2 is FQGNSA. CDR3 length: 16 residues. CDR3 sequence reads: CASSLVGRGLTGELFF. Here the CDR3 DNA reads TGTGCCAGCAGCTTAGTAGGCAGGGGGTTGACCGGGGAGCTGTTTTTT.

With respect to this clone: The same CDR3 can be traced to other DNA sequences in this sample. The chain combines TRBV7-3 with TRBJ2-7, with no clear D. Per the germline V gene, CDR1 is SGHTA and CDR2 is FQGTGA. The CDR3 sequence is 14 residues long. Trimming pared 2 bases from V and 1 base from J, leaving 9 bases between. The CDR3 region has the DNA TGTGCCAGCAGCTTAGGCGCCGGATCCTACGAGCAGTACTTC. Translation gives CASSLGAGSYEQYF.